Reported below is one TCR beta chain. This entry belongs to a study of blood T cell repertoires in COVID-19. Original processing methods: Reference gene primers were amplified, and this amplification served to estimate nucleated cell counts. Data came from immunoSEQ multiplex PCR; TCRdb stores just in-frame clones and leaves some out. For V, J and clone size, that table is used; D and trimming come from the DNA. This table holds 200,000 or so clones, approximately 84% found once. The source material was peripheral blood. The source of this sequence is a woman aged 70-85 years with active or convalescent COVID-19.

Here the CDR3 reads CSAREAWGQYF. In DNA form, the CDR3 reads TGCAGTGCTAGGGAGGCTTGGGGGCAGTACTTC. The J gene is TRBJ2-7, the V gene TRBV20-1; D possibly corresponds to TRBD2 (5 bases). The CDR3 is 11 residues long. Germline CDR1 DFQATT, CDR2 SNEGSKA (reference sequence). The V end lost 3 bases, the J end lost 9 bases, and 12 bases lay between the germline ends.